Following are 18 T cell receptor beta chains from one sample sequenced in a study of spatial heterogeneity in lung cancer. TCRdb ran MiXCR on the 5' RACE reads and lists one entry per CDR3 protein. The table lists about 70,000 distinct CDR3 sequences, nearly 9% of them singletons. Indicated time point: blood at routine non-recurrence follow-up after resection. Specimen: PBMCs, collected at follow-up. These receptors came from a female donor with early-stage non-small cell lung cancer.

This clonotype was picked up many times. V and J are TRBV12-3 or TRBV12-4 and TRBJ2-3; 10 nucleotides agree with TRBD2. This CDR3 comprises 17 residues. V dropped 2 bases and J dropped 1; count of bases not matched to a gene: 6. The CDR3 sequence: CASSLTAGGPRTDTQYF. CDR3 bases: TGTGCCAGCAGTTTAACAGCGGGAGGGCCGCGCACAGATACGCAGTATTTT.

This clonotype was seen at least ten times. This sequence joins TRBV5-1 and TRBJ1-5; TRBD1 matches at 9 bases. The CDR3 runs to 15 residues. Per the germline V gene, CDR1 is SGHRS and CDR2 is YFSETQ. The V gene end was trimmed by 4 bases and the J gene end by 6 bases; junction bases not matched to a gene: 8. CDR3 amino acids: CASSITGGASQPQHF. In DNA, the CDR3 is TGCGCCAGCAGCATAACAGGGGGCGCGAGTCAGCCCCAGCATTTT.

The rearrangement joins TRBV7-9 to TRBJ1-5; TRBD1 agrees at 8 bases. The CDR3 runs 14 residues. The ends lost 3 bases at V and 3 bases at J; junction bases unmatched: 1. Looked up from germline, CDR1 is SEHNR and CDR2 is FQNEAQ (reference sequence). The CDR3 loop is CASSLGQANQPQHF. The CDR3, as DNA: TGTGCCAGCAGCTTGGGACAGGCCAATCAGCCCCAGCATTTT.

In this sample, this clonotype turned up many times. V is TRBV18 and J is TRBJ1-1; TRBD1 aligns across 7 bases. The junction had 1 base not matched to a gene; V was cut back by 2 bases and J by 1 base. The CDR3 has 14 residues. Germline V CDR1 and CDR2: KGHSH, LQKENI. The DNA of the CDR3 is TGTGCCAGCTCACCAGGACAGGCGAACACTGAAGCTTTCTTT. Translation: CASSPGQANTEAFF.

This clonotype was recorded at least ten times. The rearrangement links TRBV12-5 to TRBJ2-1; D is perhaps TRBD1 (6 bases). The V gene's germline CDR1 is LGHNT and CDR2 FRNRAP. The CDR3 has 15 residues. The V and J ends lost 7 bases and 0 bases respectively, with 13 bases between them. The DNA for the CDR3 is TGTGCTAGTGCCCTGGGACAAAGCTCCTACAATGAGCAGTTCTTC. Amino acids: CASALGQSSYNEQFF.

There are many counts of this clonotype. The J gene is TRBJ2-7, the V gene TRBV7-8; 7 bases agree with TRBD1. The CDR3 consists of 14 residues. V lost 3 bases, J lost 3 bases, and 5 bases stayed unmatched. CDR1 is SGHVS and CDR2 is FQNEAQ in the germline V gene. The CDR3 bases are TGTGCCAGCAGCTTGGGGACAGCCGACTACGAGCAGTACTTC. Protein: CASSLGTADYEQYF.

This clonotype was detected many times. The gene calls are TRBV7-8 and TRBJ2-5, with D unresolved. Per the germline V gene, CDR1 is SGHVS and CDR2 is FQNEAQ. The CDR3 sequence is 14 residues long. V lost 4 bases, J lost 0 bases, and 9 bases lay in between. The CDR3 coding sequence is TGTGCCAGCAGCTCTGGCAGACACCAAGAGACCCAGTACTTC. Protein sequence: CASSSGRHQETQYF.

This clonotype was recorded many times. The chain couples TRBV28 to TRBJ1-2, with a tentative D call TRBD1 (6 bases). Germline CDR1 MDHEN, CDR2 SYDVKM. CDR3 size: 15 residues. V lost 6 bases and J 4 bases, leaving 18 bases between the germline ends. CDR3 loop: CASSEPNRAPYGYTF. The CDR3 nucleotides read TGTGCCAGCAGCGAACCGAACAGGGCCCCCTATGGCTACACCTTC.

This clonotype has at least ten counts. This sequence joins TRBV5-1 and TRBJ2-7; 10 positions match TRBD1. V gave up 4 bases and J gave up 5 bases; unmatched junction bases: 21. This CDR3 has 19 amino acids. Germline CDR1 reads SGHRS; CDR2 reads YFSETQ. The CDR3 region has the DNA TGCGCCAGCAGCACCTCGCCGCAGGGACAGGGGACCCTTGGGGACGAGCAGTACTTC. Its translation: CASSTSPQGQGTLGDEQYF.

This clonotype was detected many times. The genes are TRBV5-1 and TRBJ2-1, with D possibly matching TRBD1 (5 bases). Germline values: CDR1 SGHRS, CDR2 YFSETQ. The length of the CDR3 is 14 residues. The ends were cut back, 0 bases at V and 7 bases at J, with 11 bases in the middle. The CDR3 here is CASSLEGAPNEQFF. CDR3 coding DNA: TGCGCCAGCAGCTTGGAAGGGGCGCCGAATGAGCAGTTCTTC. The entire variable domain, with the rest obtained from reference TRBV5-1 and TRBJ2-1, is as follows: KAGVTQTPRYLIKTRGQQVTLSCSPISGHRSVSWYQQTPGQGLQFLFEYFSETQRNKGNFPGRFSGRQFSNSRSEMNVSTLELGDSALYLCASSLEGAPNEQFFGPGTRLTVL.

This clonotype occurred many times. For the CDR3, the DNA is TGTGCCACCGGAAATAGCGCTGGGGAGCAGTACTTC. Protein product: CATGNSAGEQYF. V is TRBV10-3 and J is TRBJ2-7; D is possibly TRBD2 (5 bases). V lost 10 bases to trimming and J lost 7 bases, with 17 bases between them. The CDR3 is made up of 12 amino acids. The germline gives CDR1 ENHRY, CDR2 SYGVKD.

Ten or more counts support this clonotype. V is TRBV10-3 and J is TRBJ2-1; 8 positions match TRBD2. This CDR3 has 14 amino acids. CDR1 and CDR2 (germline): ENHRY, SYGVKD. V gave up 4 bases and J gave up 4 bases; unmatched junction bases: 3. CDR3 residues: CAISGTSGYNEQFF. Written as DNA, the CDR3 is TGTGCCATCAGTGGAACTAGCGGATACAATGAGCAGTTCTTC.

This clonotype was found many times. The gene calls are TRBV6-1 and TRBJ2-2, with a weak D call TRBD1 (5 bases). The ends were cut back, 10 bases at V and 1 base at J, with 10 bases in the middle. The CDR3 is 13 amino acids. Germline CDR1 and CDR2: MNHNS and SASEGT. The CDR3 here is CATRQLNTGELFF. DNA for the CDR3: TGTGCCACCAGACAGTTGAACACCGGGGAGCTGTTTTTT.

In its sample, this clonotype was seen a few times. DNA for the CDR3: TGCAGTGCGCTCGGACTCGCTCGCGGCCACAATGAGCAGTTCTTC. It yields the protein CSALGLARGHNEQFF. This chain connects TRBV20-1 to TRBJ2-1, with D possibly TRBD2 on 5 matching bases. CDR3 length: 15 amino acids. Germline CDR1 reads DFQATT; CDR2 reads SNEGSKA (reference sequence). V was trimmed by 6 bases and J by 5 bases, leaving 20 bases between them.

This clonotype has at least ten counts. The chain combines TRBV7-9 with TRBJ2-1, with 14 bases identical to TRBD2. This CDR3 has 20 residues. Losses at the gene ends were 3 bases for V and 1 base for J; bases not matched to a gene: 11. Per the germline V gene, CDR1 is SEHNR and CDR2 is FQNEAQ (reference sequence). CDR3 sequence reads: CASSFAGLAGGPSSYNEQFF. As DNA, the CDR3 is TGTGCCAGCAGCTTCGCTGGACTAGCGGGAGGCCCTAGTTCCTACAATGAGCAGTTCTTC. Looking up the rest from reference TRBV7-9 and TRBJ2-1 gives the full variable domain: DTGVSQNPRHKITKRGQNVTFRCDPISEHNRLYWYRQTLGQGPEFLTYFQNEAQLEKSRLLSDRFSAERPKGSFSTLEIQRTEQGDSAMYLCASSFAGLAGGPSSYNEQFFGPGTRLTVL.

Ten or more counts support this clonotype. CDR3 DNA: TGTGCCAGCAGCCAAGTGGTCGCAGGCGAGCAGTACTTC. Its protein is CASSQVVAGEQYF. This chain joins TRBV3-1 and TRBJ2-7; unclear D gene. There are 13 residues in the CDR3. Trimming took off 1 base at V and 6 bases at J, with 10 bases between the two ends. Looked up from germline, CDR1 is LGHDT and CDR2 is YNNKEL (reference sequence).

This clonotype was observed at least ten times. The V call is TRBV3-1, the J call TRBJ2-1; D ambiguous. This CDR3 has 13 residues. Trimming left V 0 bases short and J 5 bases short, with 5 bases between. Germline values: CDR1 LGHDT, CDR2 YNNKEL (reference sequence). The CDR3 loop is CASSQDTNNEQFF. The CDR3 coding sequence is TGTGCCAGCAGCCAAGACACCAACAATGAGCAGTTCTTC.

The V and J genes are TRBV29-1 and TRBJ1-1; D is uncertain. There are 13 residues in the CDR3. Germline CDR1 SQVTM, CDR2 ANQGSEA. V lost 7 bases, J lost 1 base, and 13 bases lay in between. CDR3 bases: TGCAGCGCCTTTAGCGGGGAGAACACTGAAGCTTTCTTT. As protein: CSAFSGENTEAFF.